These 21 T cell receptor beta chains originate from one sample sequenced in a study of T cell repertoires in cytomegalovirus infection. TCRdb re-called the reads with MiXCR, one entry per CDR3 protein. The table lists approximately 500,000 distinct CDR3 sequences, more than 20% of them singletons, with less than 15% in the top ten. The material sequenced was PBMCs. Receptors were obtained from a human donor in good health (CMV status not recorded). Some clones in this sample may be carry-over from other donors' samples.

This clonotype was picked up a small number of times. The chain uses TRBV25-1 and TRBJ1-2, with D perhaps TRBD1 (6 bases). CDR3 length: 14 amino acids. Germline assignment: CDR1 MGHDK and CDR2 SYGVNS. Trimming left V 2 bases short and J 4 bases short, with 11 bases between. The CDR3 DNA sequence: TGTGCCAGCAGTGAAGGGGGCGCCGCCTATGGCTACACCTTC. Translation: CASSEGGAAYGYTF.

DNA of the CDR3: TGTGCCAGCAGCTTAGCGGGAGGTCCGCTCGAGCAGTTCTTC. The encoded protein is CASSLAGGPLEQFF. The chain has TRBV7-6 and TRBJ2-1, with a tentative D call TRBD2 (6 bases). V was clipped by 0 bases and J by 10 bases, with 13 bases between them. Germline V gene data show CDR1 as SGHVS and CDR2 as FNYEAQ. CDR3 length: 14 amino acids.

A single count supports this clonotype. The rearrangement links TRBV5-1 to TRBJ2-1; 13 bases are shared with TRBD2. The germline gives CDR1 SGHRS, CDR2 YFSETQ. Losses at the gene ends were 2 bases for V and 5 bases for J; bases not matched to a gene: 1. This CDR3 spans 15 amino acids. CDR3 in DNA: TGCGCCAGCAGCTTTGGACTAGCGGGGGACAATGAGCAGTTCTTC. It encodes CASSFGLAGDNEQFF.

This clonotype appeared a few times. The chain carries TRBV7-2 and TRBJ2-7, with D perhaps TRBD2 (8 bases). V lost 3 bases, J lost 7 bases, and 19 bases lay in between. CDR3 length: 15 amino acids. Germline V gene sequence: CDR1 SGHTA, CDR2 FQGNSA. In nucleotides, the CDR3 is TGTGCCAGCAGCTTGGGTAGCGGGACAGCCGGGGAGCAGTACTTC. It is translated as CASSLGSGTAGEQYF. The whole variable domain, remainder taken from reference TRBV7-2 and TRBJ2-7, is GAGVSQSPSNKVTEKGKDVELRCDPISGHTALYWYRQSLGQGLEFLIYFQGNSAPDKSGLPSDRFSAERTGGSVSTLTIQRTQQEDSAVYLCASSLGSGTAGEQYFGPGTRLTVT.

This clonotype was recorded many times. This chain uses TRBV7-2 with TRBJ2-3, with a tentative D call TRBD2 (6 bases). The CDR3 runs to 14 residues. V lost 5 bases and J lost 4, with 13 bases in between. Germline lookup yields CDR1 SGHTA and CDR2 FQGNSA. CDR3 protein: CASSPGGRPDTQYF. The CDR3 region has the DNA TGTGCCAGCAGCCCAGGAGGGAGGCCAGATACGCAGTATTTT.

This clonotype showed up many times. The chain links TRBV6-2 or TRBV6-3 to TRBJ2-1; 8 nucleotides align to TRBD2. The V gene end was trimmed by 4 bases and the J gene end by 5 bases; junction bases not matched to a gene: 4. The CDR3 contains 14 residues. Germline CDR1 reads MNHEY; CDR2 reads SVGEGT. DNA of the CDR3: TGTGCCAGCAGTTCCCAGACTAGCGACAATGAGCAGTTCTTC. Its translation is CASSSQTSDNEQFF.

J is TRBJ1-5 and V is TRBV28; D remains unclear. Trimming stripped 3 bases from V and 2 bases from J, with 8 bases between. This CDR3 has 14 amino acids. Germline CDR1 reads MDHEN; CDR2 reads SYDVKM. CDR3 residues: CASSLEARNQPQHF. Written as DNA, the CDR3 is TGTGCCAGCAGTTTGGAGGCGCGCAATCAGCCCCAGCATTTT.

This clonotype was seen a few times. The genes are TRBV19 and TRBJ2-2, with D possibly TRBD2 on 5 matching bases. This CDR3 has 14 amino acids. The germline V gene encodes CDR1 LNHDA and CDR2 SQIVND (reference sequence). The V end was cut by 2 bases, the J end by 6 bases, with 10 bases between. DNA of the CDR3: TGTGCCAGTAGTATATATTCTAGCCCCGGGGAGCTGTTTTTT. Its translation is CASSIYSSPGELFF.

The CDR3 bases are TGTGCCACCAGTGACAGCACCATCCAAGAGACCCAGTACTTC. Encoded protein: CATSDSTIQETQYF. J is TRBJ2-5 and V is TRBV24-1; D uncertain. Trimming cost V 4 bases and J 1 base, with 9 bases left between them. CDR3 length: 14 amino acids. Germline CDR1 and CDR2: KGHDR and SFDVKD.

This clonotype occurred a few times. This chain connects TRBV7-9 to TRBJ2-1, with D possibly TRBD2 on 5 matching bases. This CDR3 spans 16 amino acids. CDR1 is SEHNR and CDR2 is FQNEAQ in the germline V gene (reference sequence). The ends were cut back, 1 base at V and 7 bases at J, with 17 bases in the middle. The CDR3 bases are TGTGCCAGCAGCTTAGATGGTAGCCGAGGGATTAATGAGCAGTTCTTC. Amino acids: CASSLDGSRGINEQFF.

The rearrangement links TRBV6-8 to TRBJ2-7, with no clear D. CDR1 is MNHGY, CDR2 SAAAGT, per germline. This CDR3 has 15 residues. V lost 0 bases and J lost 2, with 11 bases in between. CDR3 sequence (DNA): TGTGCCAGCAGTTACTCGGGCAGTAAAGCCTACGAGCAGTACTTC. Its translation: CASSYSGSKAYEQYF.

This clonotype was observed once. V is TRBV6-2 or TRBV6-3 and J is TRBJ1-2; maybe TRBD1 (6 bases). CDR3 size: 14 residues. Germline V gene sequence: CDR1 MNHEY, CDR2 SVGEGT. V lost 6 bases and J 4 bases, leaving 15 bases between the germline ends. This CDR3 reads CASRGQSQGYGYTF. CDR3 sequence (DNA): TGTGCCAGCAGAGGACAGAGCCAGGGCTATGGCTACACCTTC.

The CDR3 region is CASRGQGFGDEQFF. In DNA, the CDR3 is TGTGCCAGCAGAGGACAGGGTTTCGGGGATGAGCAGTTCTTC. The gene calls are TRBV6-4 and TRBJ2-1; 8 bases align to TRBD1. The junction had 9 bases not matched to a gene; V was cut back by 6 bases and J by 8 bases. Germline CDR1 is MRHNA and CDR2 is SNTAGT. The CDR3 loop spans 14 amino acids.

This clonotype came up once. This chain joins TRBV6-2 or TRBV6-3 and TRBJ2-3, with TRBD1 matching 10 bases. Trimming took 0 bases from V and 4 from J; bases not matched to a gene: 10. Germline loops: CDR1 MNHEY, CDR2 SVGEGT. The length of the CDR3 is 18 residues. CDR3 sequence: CASSYSLTGGGRADTQYF. The DNA of the CDR3 is TGTGCCAGCAGTTACTCCCTGACAGGGGGCGGACGGGCAGATACGCAGTATTTT.

V gene TRBV5-4 combines with J gene TRBJ2-6; 8 nucleotides align to TRBD1. The V segment lost 0 bases and the J segment 0 bases; nucleotides outside the gene matches: 8. The CDR3 runs to 19 residues. The V gene's germline CDR1 is SGHNT and CDR2 YYREEE (reference sequence). The CDR3 here is CASSLARRQGYSGANVLTF. In DNA, the CDR3 is TGTGCCAGCAGCTTGGCGCGCCGACAGGGGTACTCTGGGGCCAACGTCCTGACTTTC.

V is TRBV6-2 or TRBV6-3 and J is TRBJ1-5; a weak D match, TRBD1 (6 bases). The CDR3 runs to 21 residues. V gave up 2 bases and J gave up 0 bases, with 26 bases separating them. Germline CDR1 MNHEY, CDR2 SVGEGT. The CDR3 sequence: CASSYGRSGTSHLYSNQPQHF. The CDR3, as DNA: TGTGCCAGCAGTTACGGAAGGTCCGGGACAAGTCACCTATATAGCAATCAGCCCCAGCATTTT.

This clonotype has only a few counts. CDR3 in amino acids: CASIDRLNTEAFF. The CDR3 nucleotides are TGTGCCAGTATCGACAGATTGAACACTGAAGCTTTCTTT. This rearrangement joins TRBV28 to TRBJ1-1, with D possibly being TRBD1 (5 bases). Germline lookup yields CDR1 MDHEN and CDR2 SYDVKM. The germline V and J ends were trimmed by 9 bases and 0 bases, with 11 bases remaining between them. The CDR3 spans 13 residues.

The chain couples TRBV19 to TRBJ2-2; D may be TRBD2 (5 bases). Deletions cut 11 bases from V and 3 bases from J, with 13 bases between. The CDR3 totals 13 residues. The germline V gene encodes CDR1 LNHDA and CDR2 SQIVND (reference sequence). For the CDR3, the DNA is TGTGCCTCGGAGAGGGCCCACACCGGGGAGCTGTTTTTT. It specifies CASERAHTGELFF.

V gene TRBV5-6 combines with J gene TRBJ1-5, with TRBD1 matching 8 bases. With V trimmed by 4 bases and J by 2 bases, 14 bases remained unmatched. The CDR3 runs to 18 residues. In germline, CDR1 is SGHDT, CDR2 YYEEEE. The CDR3 bases are TGTGCCAGCAGCATATATGGACAGGGCGGTCAAGGCAATCAGCCCCAGCATTTT. The encoded protein is CASSIYGQGGQGNQPQHF.

Written as DNA, the CDR3 is TGTGCCAGCAGTCAGGACCTTAGCAATCAGCCCCAGCATTTT. This codes for CASSQDLSNQPQHF. The genes are TRBV28 and TRBJ1-5; D call uncertain. CDR1 and CDR2 from the germline V gene are MDHEN and SYDVKM. V gave up 5 bases and J gave up 0 bases, with 8 bases separating them. This CDR3 has 14 amino acids. The whole variable domain, filled in from reference TRBV28 and TRBJ1-5, reads DVKVTQSSRYLVKRTGEKVFLECVQDMDHENMFWYRQDPGLGLRLIYFSYDVKMKEKGDIPEGYSVSREKKERFSLILESASTNQTSMYLCASSQDLSNQPQHFGDGTRLSIL.

The sample holds a few counts of this clonotype. V and J are TRBV29-1 and TRBJ1-6; possibly TRBD1 for D (6 bases). Germline V gives CDR1 SQVTM, CDR2 ANQGSEA. This CDR3 comprises 13 residues. V dropped 5 bases and J dropped 9 bases, with 14 bases sitting between them. The CDR3 DNA reads as TGCAGCGTTCAAGCAGGGGAGGGTTCACCCCTCCACTTT. This translates into CSVQAGEGSPLHF.